What follows are 30 T cell receptor beta chains derived from one specimen sequenced in a study of T cells in Graves' hyperthyroidism and ophthalmopathy. Amplification of TCR beta CDR3 regions used RNA as the template. Researchers ran a first-round RT-PCR on the TCR CDR3 using the HTBI primer set. TCRdb itself ran the multiplex PCR reads through MiXCR, one entry per CDR3 protein. The sample has some 490,000 distinct CDR3 sequences, less than 25% seen once. Specimen: blood. The receptors originated from a woman in her seventies with Graves' ophthalmopathy.

The chain employs TRBV19 and TRBJ2-1; 10 nucleotides agree with TRBD2. The CDR3 covers 15 residues. Germline CDR1 reads LNHDA; CDR2 reads SQIVND (reference sequence). Unmatched junction bases numbered 6, after V lost 7 bases and J lost 3 bases. The CDR3 DNA reads TGTGCCAGTAAACCTATAGCGGGAGGCTACAATGAGCAGTTCTTC. Protein: CASKPIAGGYNEQFF.

This clonotype was seen a few times. This chain connects TRBV29-1 to TRBJ1-1; 8 positions agree with TRBD1. The CDR3 is 14 amino acids. J was trimmed by 5 bases and V by 3 bases; bases with no gene match: 8. Germline V gives CDR1 SQVTM, CDR2 ANQGSEA. The CDR3 bases are TGCAGCGTTGATTCCGGGACAGGCGTAACTGAAGCTTTCTTT. Translation gives CSVDSGTGVTEAFF. Drawing the rest from reference TRBV29-1 and TRBJ1-1, the complete variable domain is SAVISQKPSRDICQRGTSLTIQCQVDSQVTMMFWYRQQPGQSLTLIATANQGSEATYESGFVIDKFPISRPNLTFSTLTVSNMSPEDSSIYLCSVDSGTGVTEAFFGQGTRLTVV.

This sequence joins TRBV5-1 and TRBJ2-5; 12 positions agree with TRBD2. After removal of 4 bases from V and 2 bases from J, the junction contained 6 bases not matched to a gene. The germline V gene encodes CDR1 SGHRS and CDR2 YFSETQ. The CDR3 sequence is 16 residues long. Here the CDR3 reads CASSLRLAGEQETQYF. CDR3 nucleotides: TGCGCCAGCAGCCTAAGACTAGCGGGAGAACAAGAGACCCAGTACTTC.

This clonotype was detected many times. The V gene is TRBV12-3 or TRBV12-4, the J gene TRBJ1-2; the D is unclear. This CDR3 has 13 amino acids. V gave up 5 bases and J gave up 0 bases, with 7 bases separating them. The CDR3 region has the DNA TGTGCCAGCAGTCCTGGACCTAACTATGGCTACACCTTC. It specifies CASSPGPNYGYTF.

This clonotype was picked up a small number of times. The chain is built from TRBV11-2 and TRBJ1-5; tentatively, D is TRBD1 (5 bases). This CDR3 comprises 17 residues. V was cut by 3 bases and J by 1 base, with 16 bases left in between. Germline V gives CDR1 SGHAT, CDR2 FQNNGV. CDR3 region: CASSFMAGWESNQPQHF. CDR3 coding DNA: TGTGCCAGCAGCTTCATGGCAGGGTGGGAAAGCAATCAGCCCCAGCATTTT.

The table lists this clonotype with many counts. V is TRBV20-1 and J is TRBJ2-1, with D perhaps TRBD2 (6 bases). This CDR3 is built from 14 residues. The germline V gene encodes CDR1 DFQATT and CDR2 SNEGSKA (reference sequence). With 5 bases removed from V and 5 bases from J, the gap between germline ends came to 16 bases. CDR3 sequence reads: CSASRRVDHNEQFF. The CDR3 DNA reads TGCAGTGCTTCGAGGAGGGTCGACCACAATGAGCAGTTCTTC.

This clonotype was counted many times. CDR3 in amino acids: CASSRTGALNQPQHF. The CDR3 DNA is TGCGCCAGCAGCCGTACAGGGGCTCTCAATCAGCCCCAGCATTTT. The rearrangement joins TRBV5-1 to TRBJ1-5; 7 positions agree with TRBD1. J was trimmed by 3 bases and V by 4 bases; bases with no gene match: 7. CDR3 length equals 15 residues. The germline gives CDR1 SGHRS, CDR2 YFSETQ.

This clonotype was counted only a few times. The V and J genes are TRBV14 and TRBJ2-5, with D uncertain. V lost 0 bases and J lost 1, with 9 bases in between. This CDR3 contains 15 residues. From germline, CDR1 is SGHDN and CDR2 FVKESK. This CDR3 is CASSQDWRIQETQYF. The DNA of the CDR3 is TGTGCCAGCAGCCAAGATTGGCGGATCCAAGAGACCCAGTACTTC.

This clonotype appeared a few times. The gene calls are TRBV9 and TRBJ2-3; 10 nucleotides match TRBD1. Looked up from germline, CDR1 is SGDLS and CDR2 is YYNGEE. The CDR3 has 18 residues. The junction had 15 bases not matched to a gene; V was cut back by 0 bases and J by 8 bases. The chain's CDR3 is CASSVGQGARRAPLTQYF. The CDR3 bases are TGTGCCAGCAGCGTAGGACAGGGGGCGCGTCGGGCCCCCCTTACGCAGTATTTT.

This CDR3 reads CASGDPPGAAQYF. Here the CDR3 DNA reads TGTGCCAGCGGCGACCCCCCCGGGGCTGCGCAGTATTTT. The J gene is TRBJ2-3, the V gene TRBV2; D is tentatively TRBD1 or TRBD2 (5 bases each). From germline, CDR1 is SNHLY and CDR2 FYNNEI. The CDR3 length is 13 residues. V shed 8 bases and J shed 10 bases, with 19 bases lying between them.

This clonotype was picked up many times. The chain joins TRBV12-3 or TRBV12-4 to TRBJ2-5, with 16 bases aligning to TRBD2. The CDR3 has 17 residues. The V gene end was trimmed by 5 bases and the J gene end by 5 bases; junction bases not matched to a gene: 8. The CDR3 sequence: CASSPGTSGRALETQYF. As DNA, the CDR3 is TGTGCCAGCAGTCCGGGGACTAGCGGGAGGGCCTTGGAGACCCAGTACTTC.

This clonotype appeared a few times. The rearrangement links TRBV5-1 to TRBJ2-1; D call uncertain. CDR3 size: 15 residues. Trimming took off 0 bases at V and 5 bases at J, with 12 bases between the two ends. Germline CDR1 reads SGHRS; CDR2 reads YFSETQ. CDR3 loop: CASSLARETNNEQFF. DNA for the CDR3: TGCGCCAGCAGCTTGGCACGCGAGACCAACAATGAGCAGTTCTTC.

This clonotype appeared a few times. The gene calls are TRBV7-9 and TRBJ2-2, with a weak D call TRBD2 (5 bases). The CDR3 runs to 15 residues. The V end was cut by 1 base, the J end by 2 bases, with 8 bases between. Looked up from germline, CDR1 is SEHNR and CDR2 is FQNEAQ (reference sequence). The CDR3 DNA reads TGTGCCAGCAGCTTAGTAGCGCTAAACACCGGGGAGCTGTTTTTT. As protein: CASSLVALNTGELFF.

The chain combines TRBV5-5 with TRBJ2-7; 7 bases agree with TRBD2. Trimming cost V 7 bases and J 7 bases; bases outside gene matches: 14. Germline V gives CDR1 SGHKS, CDR2 YYEKEE (reference sequence). This CDR3 has 14 amino acids. This CDR3 reads CASLRGGSKDEQYF. The CDR3 nucleotides read TGTGCCAGCCTGAGGGGCGGGAGTAAGGATGAGCAGTACTTC.

CDR3 in amino acids: CASKSSGPGLDTQYF. The CDR3 DNA sequence: TGTGCCAGCAAGTCTAGCGGACCCGGATTAGATACGCAGTATTTT. The chain has TRBV2 and TRBJ2-3; 7 bases match TRBD2. The CDR3 loop spans 15 amino acids. The ends lost 7 bases at V and 5 bases at J; junction bases unmatched: 12. Germline loops: CDR1 SNHLY, CDR2 FYNNEI.

This clonotype was counted a few times. V usage is TRBV28 and J usage is TRBJ1-2; TRBD1 might be the D (5 bases). The V and J ends lost 6 bases and 8 bases respectively, with 10 bases between them. Germline V lookup: CDR1 MDHEN, CDR2 SYDVKM. The CDR3 extends over 11 amino acids. Here the CDR3 reads CASRGDGGYTF. In DNA form, the CDR3 reads TGTGCCAGCAGGGGGGACGGCGGCTACACCTTC.

This clonotype was counted many times. The chain joins TRBV2 to TRBJ2-3; D perhaps matches TRBD1 (6 bases). CDR3 size: 14 residues. The germline V gene has CDR1 SNHLY and CDR2 FYNNEI. The germline V and J ends were trimmed by 7 bases and 7 bases, with 18 bases remaining between them. CDR3 sequence: CASTPGDPPHTQYF. The CDR3 DNA is TGTGCCAGCACCCCAGGGGACCCCCCGCATACGCAGTATTTT.

This clonotype was seen repeatedly, ten times or more. J is TRBJ2-2 and V is TRBV5-1, with D unclear. The CDR3 covers 16 residues. CDR1 is SGHRS, CDR2 YFSETQ, per germline. Trimming cost V 7 bases and J 0 bases, with 16 bases left between them. The CDR3 DNA follows: TGCGCCAGCTCGTTCAAGGCTGGGGCGAACACCGGGGAGCTGTTTTTT. Encoded protein: CASSFKAGANTGELFF.

This clonotype was observed a handful of times. The chain recombines TRBV6-2 or TRBV6-3 with TRBJ2-3; tentatively, D is TRBD1 (6 bases). Trimming cost V 2 bases and J 7 bases, with 10 bases left between them. CDR3 length: 13 residues. From germline, CDR1 is MNHEY and CDR2 SVGEGT. The CDR3 sequence: CASSYAGAYTQYF. CDR3 bases: TGTGCCAGCAGTTACGCAGGGGCTTATACGCAGTATTTT.

The table lists this clonotype with a few counts. The chain employs TRBV6-1 and TRBJ1-4; tentative D call: TRBD1 (6 bases). Germline V lookup: CDR1 MNHNS, CDR2 SASEGT. Deletions cut 1 base from V and 5 bases from J, with 11 bases between. This CDR3 region has 15 residues. The chain's CDR3 is CASSEGGTRNEKLFF. The CDR3 DNA reads TGTGCCAGCAGTGAAGGGGGGACACGGAATGAAAAACTGTTTTTT.

Turning to this clonotype: Just one base apart from a much larger clone, this may be a read error. The CDR3 end shows no conserved phenylalanine or tryptophan, and so a read error is likely. The gene calls are TRBV2 and TRBJ2-7; D possibly corresponds to TRBD1 (6 bases). CDR1 is SNHLY and CDR2 is FYNNEI in the germline V gene. Trimming removed 4 bases at V and 2 bases at J, with 15 bases between. CDR3 length equals 15 residues. In nucleotides, the CDR3 is TGTGCCAGCAGTGGAGGGACACCATCTCCCTACGAGCAGTACCTC. This encodes CASSGGTPSPYEQYL.

Remarks on this clonotype: This may come from a read error, since a much larger clone is one base off. The V and J genes are TRBV7-9 and TRBJ2-5; TRBD2 is a possible D gene (6 bases). Germline CDR1 and CDR2: SEHNR and FQNEAQ (reference sequence). There are 12 residues in the CDR3. V dropped 8 bases and J dropped 0 bases, with 7 bases sitting between them. CDR3 bases: TGTGCCAGCGGGAGGTACCAAGAGACCCAGTACTTC. Translated: CASGRYQETQYF.

This chain uses TRBV12-3 or TRBV12-4 with TRBJ1-2, with 8 bases lining up with TRBD1. J gave up 6 bases and V 2 bases, and 5 bases lay outside the gene matches. This CDR3 comprises 14 residues. CDR3 bases: TGTGCCAGCAGTTTAAGGACAGGGTTTCATGGCTACACCTTC. Its translation is CASSLRTGFHGYTF.

The chain recombines TRBV30 with TRBJ1-1; D is unresolved. The CDR3 has 14 amino acids. Trimming removed 2 bases from V and 8 bases from J, with 18 bases in between. Germline V gene lookup returns CDR1 GTSNPN and CDR2 SVGIG (reference sequence). CDR3 in amino acids: CAWSPGTAPPEAFF. The CDR3 coding sequence is TGTGCCTGGAGTCCGGGTACGGCCCCCCCGGAAGCTTTCTTT.

This clonotype was found a few times. CDR3 protein: CASGPRTASSYNSPLHF. The CDR3, as DNA: TGTGCCAGCGGCCCCCGTACCGCTAGCTCCTATAATTCACCCCTCCACTTT. This sequence joins TRBV7-9 and TRBJ1-6, with D unresolved. V was pared by 8 bases and J by 0 bases, with 17 bases between. The CDR3 runs 17 residues. Germline V gene data show CDR1 as SEHNR and CDR2 as FQNEAQ (reference sequence). The entire variable domain, with the rest obtained from reference TRBV7-9 and TRBJ1-6, is as follows: DTGVSQNPRHKITKRGQNVTFRCDPISEHNRLYWYRQTLGQGPEFLTYFQNEAQLEKSRLLSDRFSAERPKGSFSTLEIQRTEQGDSAMYLCASGPRTASSYNSPLHFGNGTRLTVT.

Of note for this clonotype: The junction shows a germline mismatch at one end, possibly a read error. This rearrangement joins TRBV20-1 to TRBJ1-5, with a weak D call TRBD1 (6 bases). This CDR3 contains 13 residues. From germline, CDR1 is DFQATT and CDR2 SNEGSKA (reference sequence). The CDR3: CSARIPGDQPQDF. The CDR3 DNA is TGCAGTGCTAGAATCCCAGGGGATCAGCCCCAGGATTTT.

This sequence joins TRBV28 and TRBJ1-6; 7 nucleotides align to TRBD1. V gave up 5 bases and J gave up 7 bases; unmatched junction bases: 5. The V gene's germline CDR1 is MDHEN and CDR2 SYDVKM. The CDR3 is 14 amino acids. This CDR3 is CASSMGRGNSPLHF. The CDR3 region has the DNA TGTGCCAGCAGTATGGGCAGGGGGAATTCACCCCTCCACTTT.

The chain joins TRBV7-9 to TRBJ1-4, with 10 positions matching TRBD1. Germline V lookup: CDR1 SEHNR, CDR2 FQNEAQ (reference sequence). J gave up 4 bases and V 5 bases, and 10 bases lay outside the gene matches. There are 17 residues in the CDR3. The chain's CDR3 is CASSMPGQGTINEKLFF. The CDR3 region has the DNA TGTGCCAGCAGCATGCCGGGACAGGGGACCATTAATGAAAAACTGTTTTTT. The full variable domain, with the rest looked up from reference TRBV7-9 and TRBJ1-4, is DTGVSQNPRHKITKRGQNVTFRCDPISEHNRLYWYRQTLGQGPEFLTYFQNEAQLEKSRLLSDRFSAERPKGSFSTLEIQRTEQGDSAMYLCASSMPGQGTINEKLFFGSGTQLSVL.

Ten or more counts support this clonotype. In DNA form, the CDR3 reads TGCAGTGTCAAGAGGTCTGAAGCTTTCTTT. This translates into CSVKRSEAFF. The chain is built from TRBV20-1 and TRBJ1-1; unclear D gene. V was pared by 7 bases and J by 6 bases, with 9 bases between. Germline CDR1 and CDR2: DFQATT and SNEGSKA (reference sequence). This CDR3 spans 10 amino acids.

This clonotype was counted only a few times. The V and J genes are TRBV3-1 and TRBJ2-1; 8 positions match TRBD2. CDR3 size: 16 residues. J gave up 4 bases and V 3 bases, and 8 bases lay outside the gene matches. CDR1 is LGHDT, CDR2 YNNKEL, per germline (reference sequence). The CDR3 region has the DNA TGTGCCAGCAGCCAGAGGGAACGGGAGGGTTACAATGAGCAGTTCTTC. Encoded protein: CASSQREREGYNEQFF.